The clone carrying this T cell receptor beta chain showed up just once. What it binds is not known. Blood collection times were about day -28 and days 30, 100, 180 posttransplant. This entry belongs to a study of T cell clonotyping in hematopoietic cell transplantation. Study conclusions and caveats: Recipient TCR diversity dropped after transplant; expanded clonotypes rose from day 30 to 180. At the given depth, recipient repertoires were over 97% de novo clonotypes. Broader posttransplant TCR repertoire diversity was predicted by graft donor and pretransplant recipient Inverse Simpson Index values.

With V trimmed by 6 bases and J by 6 bases, 8 bases remained unmatched. The CDR3 loop spans 15 amino acids. The germline V gene encodes CDR1 LNHDA and CDR2 SQIVND (reference sequence). Using immunoSEQ multiplex PCR, the repertoire was profiled, and TCRdb retains in-frame clones only, with some absent. In the table there are under 7,500 clones, approximately 90% of which are singletons. The chain employs TRBV19 and TRBJ1-5; TRBD1 matches 10 bases. The sequence came from a female patient between 50 and 59 years old who had an allogeneic stem cell transplant from a related donor, so the T cells may come from the graft donor. Some clones in this sample may be carry-over from other donors' samples. The material sequenced was peripheral blood mononuclear cells, taken 100 days after allogeneic stem cell transplant. The chain's CDR3 is CASRKTGTGVQPQHF. The CDR3, as DNA: TGTGCCAGTAGGAAGACAGGGACAGGGGTTCAGCCCCAGCATTTT.